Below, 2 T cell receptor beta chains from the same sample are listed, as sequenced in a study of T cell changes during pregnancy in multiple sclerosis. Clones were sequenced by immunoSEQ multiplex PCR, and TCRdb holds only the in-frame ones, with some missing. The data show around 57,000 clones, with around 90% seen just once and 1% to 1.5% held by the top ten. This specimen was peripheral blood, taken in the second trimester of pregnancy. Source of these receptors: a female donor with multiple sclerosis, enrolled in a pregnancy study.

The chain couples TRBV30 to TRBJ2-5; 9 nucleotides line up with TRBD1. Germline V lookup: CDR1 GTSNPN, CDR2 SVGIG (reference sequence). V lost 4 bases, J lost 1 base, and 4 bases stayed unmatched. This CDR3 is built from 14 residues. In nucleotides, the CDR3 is TGTGCCTGGAACAGGGGGCAGTCCCAAGAGACCCAGTACTTC. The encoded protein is CAWNRGQSQETQYF.

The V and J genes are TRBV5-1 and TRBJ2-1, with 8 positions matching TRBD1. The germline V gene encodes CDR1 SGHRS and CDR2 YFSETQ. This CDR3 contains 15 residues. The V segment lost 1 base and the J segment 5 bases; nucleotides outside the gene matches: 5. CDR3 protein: CASSLWTGLNNEQFF. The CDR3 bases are TGCGCCAGCAGCTTGTGGACAGGGTTAAACAATGAGCAGTTCTTC.